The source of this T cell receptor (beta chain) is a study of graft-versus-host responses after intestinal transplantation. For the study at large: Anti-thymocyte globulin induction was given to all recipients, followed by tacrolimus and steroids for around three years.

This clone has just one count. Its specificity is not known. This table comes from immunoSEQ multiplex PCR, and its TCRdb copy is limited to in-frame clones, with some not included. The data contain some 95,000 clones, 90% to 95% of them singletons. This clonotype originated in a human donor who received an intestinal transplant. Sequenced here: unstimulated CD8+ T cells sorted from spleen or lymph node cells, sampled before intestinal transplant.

The CDR3 DNA reads as TGTGCCAGCAGCTTATGGCGGGGCCGCACAGATACGCAGTATTTT. Translated: CASSLWRGRTDTQYF. The rearrangement joins TRBV11-2 to TRBJ2-3, with D possibly TRBD2 on 6 matching bases. The V end was cut by 2 bases, the J end by 1 base, with 10 bases between. The CDR3 loop spans 15 amino acids. The germline CDR1 and CDR2 sequences are SGHAT and FQNNGV.